This T cell receptor (beta chain) was sequenced during a study of T cells in women clearing cervical HPV infection. Only in-frame clones appear in the TCRdb table, and some are missing; sequencing was by immunoSEQ multiplex PCR. Here the sample table reports tens of thousands of clones. The ends were cut back, 8 bases at V and 2 bases at J, with 13 bases in the middle. Germline-derived CDR1 and CDR2 are SEHNR and FQNEAQ (reference sequence). The CDR3 is 13 residues long. With respect to this clone: The read gets to within 3 residues of the CDR3 end, and the germline J gene fills in the rest.

This receptor was taken from a woman between 18 and 70 years old with a cervical HPV16 infection that either progressed to CIN3+ or cleared (not recorded which). The sample consisted of blood buffy coat. This rearrangement joins TRBV7-9 to TRBJ2-7; TRBD1 might be the D (6 bases). CDR3 DNA, as far as it was read: TGTGCCAGCGGGTTCCCAGGGGCCTACGAG. This encodes CASGFPGAYE. The full CDR3 protein reads CASGFPGAYEQYF.